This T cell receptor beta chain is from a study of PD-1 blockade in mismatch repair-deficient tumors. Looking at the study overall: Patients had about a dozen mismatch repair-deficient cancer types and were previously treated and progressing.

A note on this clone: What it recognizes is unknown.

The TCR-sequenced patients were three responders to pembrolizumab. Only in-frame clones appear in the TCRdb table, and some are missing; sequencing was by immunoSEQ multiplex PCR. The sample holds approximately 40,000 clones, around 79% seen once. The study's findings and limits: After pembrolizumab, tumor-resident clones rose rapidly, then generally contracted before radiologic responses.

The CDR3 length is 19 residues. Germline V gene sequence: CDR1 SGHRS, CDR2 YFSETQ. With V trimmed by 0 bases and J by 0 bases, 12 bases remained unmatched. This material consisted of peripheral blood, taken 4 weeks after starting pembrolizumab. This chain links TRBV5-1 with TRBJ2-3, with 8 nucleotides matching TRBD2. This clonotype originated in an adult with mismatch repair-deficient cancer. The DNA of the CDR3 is TGCGCCAGCAGCTTGGTGGTTTGGCCACTAGCGGCTAGCACAGATACGCAGTATTTT. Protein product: CASSLVVWPLAASTDTQYF.